The 21 T cell receptor beta chains in this list originate from one sample, sequenced in a study of spatial heterogeneity in lung cancer. TCRdb re-analysed the 5' RACE reads in MiXCR, keeping a single row per CDR3 protein. Among 50,000 to 65,000 distinct CDR3 sequences listed, approximately 7% were seen once. The time point is: sample taken at primary tumor resection. No cells were sorted before sequencing. The whole RNA sequenced was extracted from tumor, nontumor lung or frozen PBMC. The sample in question was PBMCs, obtained at surgery. Receptors originate from a female donor with early-stage non-small cell lung cancer.

The chain uses TRBV7-9 and TRBJ1-3; D gene uncertain. CDR1 is SEHNR, CDR2 FQNEAQ, per germline (reference sequence). This CDR3 is built from 17 residues. V was trimmed by 1 base and J by 1 base, leaving 14 bases between them. CDR3 residues: CASSLDFSVRSGNTIYF. The CDR3 DNA reads as TGTGCCAGCAGCTTAGATTTTTCCGTGAGATCTGGAAACACCATATATTTT.

This clonotype occurred many times. This CDR3 is CASSPNPAGTPYNEQFF. CDR3 nucleotide sequence: TGCGCCAGCAGCCCCAACCCTGCCGGGACACCTTACAATGAGCAGTTCTTC. The chain uses TRBV4-3 and TRBJ2-1; D may be TRBD1 (6 bases). Germline CDR1 and CDR2: LGHNA and YSLEER. CDR3 size: 17 residues. V dropped 4 bases and J dropped 4 bases, with 20 bases sitting between them.

This clonotype was seen at least ten times. The chain employs TRBV4-1 and TRBJ2-7; D might be TRBD2 (6 bases). Germline CDR1 and CDR2: MGHRA and YSYEKL. Trimming took 1 base from V and 3 from J, leaving 10 bases between them. The CDR3 contains 14 residues. DNA of the CDR3: TGCGCCAGCAGCCAAGGACTAGGGGACTACGAGCAGTACTTC. Translated: CASSQGLGDYEQYF.

This clonotype showed up many times. This chain connects TRBV7-3 to TRBJ2-1; 9 bases fit TRBD2. After removal of 2 bases from V and 10 bases from J, the junction contained 12 bases not matched to a gene. This CDR3 spans 16 amino acids. Germline CDR1 and CDR2: SGHTA and FQGTGA. In nucleotides, the CDR3 is TGTGCCAGCAGCTTACTTGTTAGCGGGGGCCCCACGGAGCAGTTCTTC. It translates to CASSLLVSGGPTEQFF.

This clonotype turned up a few times. A much larger clone is a single base away; this may be a read error. This chain uses TRBV7-2 with TRBJ1-5; D ambiguous. Germline CDR1 reads SGHTA; CDR2 reads FQGNSA. This CDR3 spans 14 amino acids. Trimming pared 7 bases from V and 5 bases from J, leaving 15 bases between. The CDR3 is CASIWVRADQPQHF. DNA of the CDR3: TGTGCCAGCATCTGGGTCCGAGCGGATCAGCCCCAGCATTTT.

The table lists this clonotype with a few counts. The rearrangement uses TRBV6-5 and TRBJ2-3; TRBD1 agrees at 10 bases. This CDR3 is built from 20 residues. V shed 3 bases, J shed 2 bases, and the junction held 17 bases outside the gene matches. CDR1 is MNHEY and CDR2 is SVGAGI in the germline V gene. DNA for the CDR3: TGTGCCAGCAGTTATTTGACAGGCCTCGACAGGGGGCCCGACACAGATACGCAGTATTTT. This codes for CASSYLTGLDRGPDTDTQYF.

In this sample, this clonotype turned up many times. This chain connects TRBV19 to TRBJ1-4, with D possibly matching TRBD1 (6 bases). CDR3 length: 15 residues. Between the trimmed V and J ends, which lost 5 bases and 0 bases, there was a span of 10 bases. The V gene's germline CDR1 is LNHDA and CDR2 SQIVND (reference sequence). The CDR3 coding sequence is TGTGCCAGTAGTTTCCGGACAGCAACTAATGAAAAACTGTTTTTT. This codes for CASSFRTATNEKLFF.

This clonotype was seen many times. J is TRBJ2-7 and V is TRBV6-5; 7 bases map to TRBD1. The CDR3 has 14 residues. Unmatched junction bases numbered 9, after V lost 8 bases and J lost 2 bases. Germline CDR1 reads MNHEY; CDR2 reads SVGAGI. The CDR3 protein is CASGRAGGAYEQYF. The CDR3 nucleotides read TGTGCCAGCGGAAGGGCAGGGGGAGCCTACGAGCAGTACTTC.

This clonotype was seen at least ten times. The genes are TRBV19 and TRBJ2-3; D possibly corresponds to TRBD2 (5 bases). V gave up 0 bases and J gave up 5 bases, with 6 bases separating them. Germline V CDR1 and CDR2: LNHDA, SQIVND (reference sequence). The CDR3 length is 13 residues. The CDR3 DNA is TGTGCCAGTAGTATAGACGGGGAAGATACGCAGTATTTT. Translated, it gives CASSIDGEDTQYF.

This clonotype was seen at least ten times. At one end the junction does not follow the germline gene, possibly because of a read error. The chain recombines TRBV28 with TRBJ2-7, with D possibly matching TRBD1 (5 bases). Germline-derived CDR1 and CDR2 are MDHEN and SYDVKM. This CDR3 has 14 amino acids. The CDR3 loop reads CASSFHRQIYGQYF. The CDR3 DNA sequence: TGTGCCAGCAGTTTTCACCGACAGATTTACGGGCAGTACTTC.

This clonotype was found many times. The V gene is TRBV9, the J gene TRBJ2-3; 9 bases align to TRBD2. Looked up from germline, CDR1 is SGDLS and CDR2 is YYNGEE. The V gene end was trimmed by 0 bases and the J gene end by 2 bases; junction bases not matched to a gene: 4. CDR3 length: 16 residues. The CDR3 protein is CASSVEGLAYTDTQYF. Written as DNA, the CDR3 is TGTGCCAGCAGCGTAGAGGGACTAGCATACACAGATACGCAGTATTTT.

This clonotype has a single count. V usage is TRBV6-2 or TRBV6-3 and J usage is TRBJ2-7; D is perhaps TRBD1 (6 bases). This CDR3 has 14 residues. In germline, CDR1 is MNHEY, CDR2 SVGEGT. V was cut by 6 bases and J by 4 bases, with 16 bases left in between. CDR3 bases: TGTGCCAGCAGAACGCCTACAGGGAAGTACGAGCAGTACTTC. Translated, it gives CASRTPTGKYEQYF.

This clonotype was counted between two and nine times. The V call is TRBV9, the J call TRBJ2-5, with D possibly being TRBD2 (6 bases). Germline V CDR1 and CDR2: SGDLS, YYNGEE. This CDR3 is built from 18 residues. V lost 2 bases and J lost 1, with 21 bases in between. CDR3 in DNA: TGTGCCAGCAGCGTCAGGGACCGCGGGGCCCTGGGCCAAGAGACCCAGTACTTC. This encodes CASSVRDRGALGQETQYF.

This clonotype was counted ten times or more. V is TRBV24-1 and J is TRBJ2-4, with TRBD2 as a possible D gene (6 bases). Germline CDR1 and CDR2: KGHDR and SFDVKD. There are 15 residues in the CDR3. The V end was cut by 6 bases, the J end by 0 bases, with 11 bases between. DNA of the CDR3: TGTGCCACCAGTCCCGGGACTGCAGCCAAAAACATTCAGTACTTC. Amino acids: CATSPGTAAKNIQYF.

Remarks on this clonotype: One base away lies a much larger clone, so this may be a sequencing read error. V gene TRBV7-9 combines with J gene TRBJ2-1; D might be TRBD2 (7 bases). CDR1 is SEHNR, CDR2 FQNEAQ, per germline (reference sequence). The CDR3 extends over 15 amino acids. V was clipped by 1 base and J by 12 bases, with 19 bases between them. The CDR3 nucleotides read TGTGCCAGCAGCTTAGTAGCCGCGGGGGCCAAAAGGCAGTTCTTC. Translating gives CASSLVAAGAKRQFF.

Ten or more counts support this clonotype. CDR3 DNA sequence: TGTGCCAGCAGCTCCAGTGGCAATCAGCCCCAGCATTTT. Its protein product is CASSSSGNQPQHF. The chain is built from TRBV7-2 and TRBJ1-5; D gene ambiguous. This CDR3 is 13 amino acids long. Germline-derived CDR1 and CDR2 are SGHTA and FQGNSA. V was shortened by 4 bases and J by 2 bases, with 6 bases between the two germline ends.

The J gene is TRBJ1-2, the V gene TRBV28; D may be TRBD1 (6 bases). Trimming stripped 5 bases from V and 4 bases from J, with 14 bases between. Germline V CDR1 and CDR2: MDHEN, SYDVKM. The CDR3 consists of 14 residues. The CDR3 DNA reads TGTGCCAGCAGTCCTCCGACAGGATCCTATGGCTACACCTTC. Translating it yields CASSPPTGSYGYTF.

At least ten counts were recorded for this clonotype. V and J are TRBV7-2 and TRBJ2-1; TRBD1 matches at 8 bases. The CDR3 runs to 15 residues. The germline V gene encodes CDR1 SGHTA and CDR2 FQGNSA. With V trimmed by 3 bases and J by 10 bases, 11 bases remained unmatched. The CDR3 loop reads CASSFAAVSGGEQFF. The CDR3 region has the DNA TGTGCCAGCAGCTTCGCTGCAGTATCAGGGGGCGAGCAGTTCTTC.

This clonotype was counted many times. The V gene is TRBV7-8, the J gene TRBJ2-1; D not resolved. V was shortened by 2 bases and J by 9 bases, with 8 bases between the two germline ends. Germline V gives CDR1 SGHVS, CDR2 FQNEAQ. CDR3 length: 12 residues. The CDR3 bases are TGTGCCAGCAGCTTACAAGACATTGAGCAGTTCTTC. It yields the protein CASSLQDIEQFF. The full variable domain, rest sourced from reference TRBV7-8 and TRBJ2-1, is GAGVSQSPRYKVAKRGQDVALRCDPISGHVSLFWYQQALGQGPEFLTYFQNEAQLDKSGLPSDRFFAERPEGSVSTLKIQRTQQEDSAVYLCASSLQDIEQFFGPGTRLTVL.

This clonotype has a handful of counts. The V call is TRBV18, the J call TRBJ1-5; D is unresolved. The germline gives CDR1 KGHSH, CDR2 LQKENI. The CDR3 has 13 amino acids. Trimming left V 3 bases short and J 0 bases short, with 3 bases between. CDR3: CASSPNSNQPQHF. The CDR3, as DNA: TGTGCCAGCTCACCTAATAGCAATCAGCCCCAGCATTTT. Using reference TRBV18 and TRBJ1-5 for the parts outside the CDR3, the full variable domain is NAGVMQNPRHLVRRRGQEARLRCSPMKGHSHVYWYRQLPEEGLKFMVYLQKENIIDESGMPKERFSAEFPKEGPSILRIQQVVRGDSAAYFCASSPNSNQPQHFGDGTRLSIL.

This clonotype appeared many times. The chain uses TRBV3-1 and TRBJ1-4, with a possible D match to TRBD1 (5 bases). In germline, CDR1 is LGHDT, CDR2 YNNKEL (reference sequence). Trimming removed 1 base at V and 6 bases at J, with 21 bases between. This CDR3 comprises 18 residues. The CDR3 region is CASSQVPVGGALDEKLFF. The CDR3 DNA is TGTGCCAGCAGCCAAGTCCCAGTTGGCGGGGCTTTGGATGAAAAACTGTTTTTT.